Each of the 3 T cell receptor beta chains below was sequenced from the same sample in a study of blood T cell repertoires in COVID-19. Clones were sequenced by immunoSEQ multiplex PCR, and TCRdb holds only the in-frame ones, with some missing. The table lists tens of thousands of clones, about nine tenths of them singletons. Material: peripheral blood. The source is a man between 35 and 55 years old with acute or convalescent COVID-19.

CDR3 region: CSVRQGINEKLFF. CDR3 DNA sequence: TGCAGCGTTCGACAAGGTATCAATGAAAAACTGTTTTTT. The V call is TRBV29-1, the J call TRBJ1-4, with no clear D. Germline CDR1 and CDR2: SQVTM and ANQGSEA. V lost 5 bases, J lost 5 bases, and 12 bases lay in between. The CDR3 runs to 13 residues.

The V gene is TRBV7-9, the J gene TRBJ1-3; D unclear. Germline V gene lookup returns CDR1 SEHNR and CDR2 FQNEAQ (reference sequence). Between the trimmed V and J ends, which lost 1 base and 5 bases, there was a span of 12 bases. There are 15 residues in the CDR3. As DNA, the CDR3 is TGTGCCAGCAGCTTAGAAGAGGGAATTCGAAACACCATATATTTT. Translating gives CASSLEEGIRNTIYF.

The chain links TRBV9 to TRBJ1-3; 7 bases line up with TRBD1. The ends lost 3 bases at V and 2 bases at J; junction bases unmatched: 5. Germline CDR1 reads SGDLS; CDR2 reads YYNGEE. The length of the CDR3 is 15 residues. CDR3 protein: CASSGRQGPGNTIYF. Here the CDR3 DNA reads TGTGCCAGCAGCGGAAGACAGGGTCCTGGAAACACCATATATTTT.